This T cell receptor (beta chain) is drawn from a study of blood T cell repertoires in COVID-19. Whole-study context: Acute and convalescent COVID-19 specimens originated in the United States, Italy and Spain. T cells, B-cell-depleted T cells, or PBMCs supplied cDNA or gDNA.

Original data processing: Counts of nucleated cells, estimated from reference gene primer amplification, were obtained. Some clones are missing from TCRdb's copy, which holds only in-frame ones; the method was immunoSEQ multiplex PCR. The V and J calls and clone size were taken over from that table, and D and trimming were inferred from the DNA. The data contain about 130,000 clones, roughly four fifths of them seen just once; the ten biggest clones take up roughly 4%. This CDR3 contains 15 residues. In germline, CDR1 is SGHRS, CDR2 YFSETQ. With 3 bases clipped from V and 2 bases from J, the junction kept 2 bases outside the gene matches.

The V call is TRBV5-1, the J call TRBJ2-5, with TRBD2 identical over 12 bases. The sample taken for sequencing was peripheral blood. The sequence derives from a woman aged 50 to 60 with acute or convalescent COVID-19. The CDR3 DNA reads TGCGCCAGCAGCTCCGGACTAGCGGGACAAGAGACCCAGTACTTC. The encoded protein is CASSSGLAGQETQYF.